The clone carrying this TCR beta chain was seen only a few times. Its antigen is unidentified. A junction end diverges from the germline sequence, so it may reflect a read error. Time point given: newly diagnosed GD, antithyroid drugs for less than 3 months. PBMCs were the source of the RNA used for TCR sequencing. CDR1 is SGDLS and CDR2 is YYNGEE in the germline V gene. The CDR3 spans 15 residues. The data were obtained in a study of regulatory T cells in long-lasting Graves disease. Study-wide results and limits: When disease was persistent, TRBV28, TRBJ1-2 and TRBJ2-5 were the favored segments.

Libraries of TCR beta came from iRepertoire HTBI primers plus Arm-PCR of CDR3 regions. TCRdb called the multiplex PCR reads again in MiXCR, with one record for every CDR3 protein. The table includes some 450,000 distinct CDR3 sequences, approximately 16% detected once. The sample was also reused in another study, on T cells in Graves' hyperthyroidism and ophthalmopathy. As that report states: If no ophthalmopathy progression occurred within 18 months, Graves' hyperthyroidism was stable.

Sequenced here: peripheral blood mononuclear cells (PBMCs), sampled at new diagnosis, from a patient treated with antithyroid drugs. The rearrangement uses TRBV9 and TRBJ2-1; 7 bases are shared with TRBD1. The receptor comes from a woman aged 25 to 39 with Graves disease. The CDR3 nucleotides read TGTGCCGGCAGCGTAGCTAGTCAGGGGGAGAATGAGCAGTTCTTC. Amino acids: CAGSVASQGENEQFF.